This T cell receptor beta chain was sequenced for a study of blood T cell repertoires in COVID-19. Study details: Specimens from acute and convalescent COVID-19 originated in the United States, Italy and Spain.

Donors of Cohort 3 who recovered were those that had two negative PCRs, clearance, or symptom resolution. The CDR3 is 15 amino acids. V shed 4 bases and J 3 bases; nucleotides not matched to a gene: 7. Per the germline V gene, CDR1 is SEHNR and CDR2 is FQNEAQ (reference sequence). In the original processing: Amplification of reference gene primers was used by the study to estimate nucleated cell counts. Clones were read by immunoSEQ multiplex PCR, and TCRdb kept only the in-frame ones, dropping some. For V, J and clone size, that table is used; D and trimming come from the DNA. The table has almost 250,000 clones, 85% to 90% seen once.

The V and J genes are TRBV7-9 and TRBJ2-3; 7 nucleotides line up with TRBD2. The source is a woman aged 25-40 years who had recovered from COVID-19. The sample comprised PBMCs or T cells enriched from blood (not recorded which). In DNA, the CDR3 is TGTGCCAGCAGCTACAGAGGGAGGGCTACAGATACGCAGTATTTT. As protein: CASSYRGRATDTQYF.